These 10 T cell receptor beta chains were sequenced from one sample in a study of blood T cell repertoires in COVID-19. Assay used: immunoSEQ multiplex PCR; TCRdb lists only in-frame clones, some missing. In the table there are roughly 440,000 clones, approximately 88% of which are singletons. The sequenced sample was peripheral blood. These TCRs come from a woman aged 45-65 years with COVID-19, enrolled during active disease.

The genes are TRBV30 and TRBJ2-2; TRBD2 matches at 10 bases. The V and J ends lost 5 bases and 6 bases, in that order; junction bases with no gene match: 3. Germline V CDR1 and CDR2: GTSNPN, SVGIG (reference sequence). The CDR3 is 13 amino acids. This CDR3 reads CAWSGTSAGELFF. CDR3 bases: TGTGCCTGGTCCGGGACTAGCGCCGGGGAGCTGTTTTTT.

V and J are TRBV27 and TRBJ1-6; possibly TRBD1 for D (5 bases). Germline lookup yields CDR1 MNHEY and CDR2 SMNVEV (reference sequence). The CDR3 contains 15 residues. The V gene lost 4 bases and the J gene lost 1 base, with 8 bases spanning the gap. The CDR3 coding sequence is TGTGCCAGCAGTTCGGGGGGGTCCTATAATTCACCCCTCCACTTT. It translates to CASSSGGSYNSPLHF.

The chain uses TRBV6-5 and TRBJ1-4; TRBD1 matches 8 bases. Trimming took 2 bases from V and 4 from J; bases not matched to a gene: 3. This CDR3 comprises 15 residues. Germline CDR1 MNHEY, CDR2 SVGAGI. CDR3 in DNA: TGTGCCAGCAGTTACAGGGGACAGGTTAATGAAAAACTGTTTTTT. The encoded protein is CASSYRGQVNEKLFF.

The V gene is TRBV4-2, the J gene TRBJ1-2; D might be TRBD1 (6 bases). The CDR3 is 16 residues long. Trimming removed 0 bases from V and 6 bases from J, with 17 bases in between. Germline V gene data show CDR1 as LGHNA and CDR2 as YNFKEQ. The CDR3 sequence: CASSQEGGGGWDGYTF. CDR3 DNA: TGTGCCAGCAGCCAAGAGGGGGGAGGGGGTTGGGATGGCTACACCTTC.

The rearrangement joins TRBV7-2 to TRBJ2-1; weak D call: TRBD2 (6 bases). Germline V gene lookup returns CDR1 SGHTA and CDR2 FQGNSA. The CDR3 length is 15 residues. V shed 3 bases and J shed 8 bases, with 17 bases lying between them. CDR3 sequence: CASSFLGGALDEQFF. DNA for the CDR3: TGTGCCAGCAGCTTTCTCGGGGGTGCGCTAGATGAGCAGTTCTTC.

The CDR3 DNA sequence: TGTGCCAGCAGCTTCCGGGGTACCTCTGGAAACACCATATATTTT. Translation: CASSFRGTSGNTIYF. The chain has TRBV14 and TRBJ1-3; no definite D call. The CDR3 extends over 15 amino acids. Germline V gene sequence: CDR1 SGHDN, CDR2 FVKESK. V lost 5 bases to trimming and J lost 0 bases, with 11 bases between them.

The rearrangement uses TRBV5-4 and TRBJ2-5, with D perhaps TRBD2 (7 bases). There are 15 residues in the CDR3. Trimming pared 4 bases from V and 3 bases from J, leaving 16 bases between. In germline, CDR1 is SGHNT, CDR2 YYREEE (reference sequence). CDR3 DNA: TGTGCCAGCAGCCCACGGACTAGGGACAAAGAGACCCAGTACTTC. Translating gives CASSPRTRDKETQYF.

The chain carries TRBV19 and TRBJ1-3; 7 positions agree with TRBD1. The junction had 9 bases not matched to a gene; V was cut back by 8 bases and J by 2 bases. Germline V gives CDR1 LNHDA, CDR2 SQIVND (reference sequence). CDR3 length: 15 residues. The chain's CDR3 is CASSNTGDAGNTIYF. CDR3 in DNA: TGTGCCAGTTCCAACACAGGGGACGCTGGAAACACCATATATTTT.

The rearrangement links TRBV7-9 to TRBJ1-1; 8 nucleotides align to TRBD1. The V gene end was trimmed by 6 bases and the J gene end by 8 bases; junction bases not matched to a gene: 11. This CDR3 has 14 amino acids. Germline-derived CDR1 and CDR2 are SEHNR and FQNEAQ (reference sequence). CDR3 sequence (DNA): TGTGCCAGCAGACATTCCTACAGGGGGAAGGAAGCTTTCTTT. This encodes CASRHSYRGKEAFF.

The CDR3 sequence is CASTGGGRGGYTF. DNA for the CDR3: TGTGCCAGCACCGGCGGGGGCCGGGGTGGCTACACCTTC. This chain uses TRBV9 with TRBJ1-2, with a possible D match to TRBD1 (6 bases). The CDR3 has 13 amino acids. Germline-derived CDR1 and CDR2 are SGDLS and YYNGEE. The V gene lost 6 bases and the J gene lost 7 bases, with 16 bases spanning the gap.